Presented here are 16 T cell receptor beta chains from one specimen sequenced in a study of post-analysis software for immune sequencing data. General study points: Comparison of patients with controls showed five TRBV segments more frequent in patients, TRBV5-6, TRBV5-1 and TRBV20-1 among them.

Their recognized antigens are unknown. TCR beta libraries were prepared from cDNA with unique molecular identifiers. Via MiXCR, TCRdb re-called the PCR reads, giving one row per CDR3 protein. Found here are about 810,000 distinct CDR3 sequences, under 70% of them singletons; the top ten hold 4.6%. The sample taken for sequencing was blood. These receptors originate from a girl aged 10-17 years with multiple sclerosis.

The V call is TRBV29-1, the J call TRBJ2-7; D possibly corresponds to TRBD1 (6 bases). CDR1 is SQVTM, CDR2 ANQGSEA, per germline. The CDR3 contains 12 residues. Trimming pared 3 bases from V and 4 bases from J, leaving 10 bases between. In DNA form, the CDR3 reads TGCAGCGTTGATACAGGGCGTTACGAGCAGTACTTC. Its translation is CSVDTGRYEQYF.

The V and J genes are TRBV20-1 and TRBJ2-1; no definite D call. The CDR3 consists of 15 residues. The V end lost 5 bases, the J end lost 0 bases, and 14 bases lay between the germline ends. CDR1 and CDR2 (germline): DFQATT, SNEGSKA (reference sequence). The CDR3 loop is CSAPSDWGSYNEQFF. The DNA for the CDR3 is TGCAGTGCTCCGTCCGACTGGGGCTCCTACAATGAGCAGTTCTTC.

V gene TRBV12-3 or TRBV12-4 combines with J gene TRBJ2-7; either TRBD1 or TRBD2 may supply D (7 bases each). The CDR3 loop spans 13 amino acids. Trimming stripped 5 bases from V and 6 bases from J, with 14 bases between. The CDR3 nucleotides read TGTGCCAGCAGTCAGTCAGGGGGGGTCGAGCAGTACTTC. Translation: CASSQSGGVEQYF.

This rearrangement joins TRBV7-9 to TRBJ2-3; 14 bases match TRBD2. CDR3 size: 18 residues. Germline V CDR1 and CDR2: SEHNR, FQNEAQ (reference sequence). Trimming cost V 5 bases and J 4 bases; bases outside gene matches: 11. CDR3 in amino acids: CASSPRGGLAGGSDTQYF. In nucleotides, the CDR3 is TGTGCCAGCAGCCCGCGAGGCGGACTAGCGGGAGGCTCAGATACGCAGTATTTT.

This clonotype has only a few counts. This chain links TRBV4-1 with TRBJ1-6; D gene uncertain. CDR1 and CDR2 from the germline V gene are MGHRA and YSYEKL. The V and J ends lost 4 bases and 12 bases respectively, with 25 bases between them. This CDR3 is built from 17 residues. The CDR3 region is CASSPGGFAGIGEPLHF. The CDR3 DNA sequence: TGCGCCAGCAGCCCGGGCGGATTTGCGGGGATCGGTGAACCCCTCCACTTT.

The genes are TRBV5-1 and TRBJ2-7; D ambiguous. V gave up 0 bases and J gave up 3 bases, with 13 bases separating them. The CDR3 length is 15 residues. Germline CDR1 reads SGHRS; CDR2 reads YFSETQ. The chain's CDR3 is CASSLEVASNYEQYF. DNA for the CDR3: TGCGCCAGCAGCTTGGAGGTAGCATCTAACTACGAGCAGTACTTC. The full variable domain, its missing parts supplied by reference TRBV5-1 and TRBJ2-7, is KAGVTQTPRYLIKTRGQQVTLSCSPISGHRSVSWYQQTPGQGLQFLFEYFSETQRNKGNFPGRFSGRQFSNSRSEMNVSTLELGDSALYLCASSLEVASNYEQYFGPGTRLTVT.

A few counts support this clonotype. The chain has TRBV29-1 and TRBJ1-1; D call uncertain. The germline V gene encodes CDR1 SQVTM and CDR2 ANQGSEA. With 6 bases removed from V and 1 base from J, the gap between germline ends came to 12 bases. CDR3 length: 13 amino acids. The CDR3 spells CSVSGRANTEAFF. The CDR3 nucleotides are TGCAGCGTGAGTGGGCGGGCGAACACTGAAGCTTTCTTT.

This clonotype was detected a few times. The rearrangement links TRBV20-1 to TRBJ2-1; the D is unclear. V lost 6 bases, J lost 4 bases, and 10 bases lay in between. The CDR3 has 12 residues. The germline V gene has CDR1 DFQATT and CDR2 SNEGSKA (reference sequence). CDR3 residues: CSASQIYNEQFF. The CDR3 nucleotides read TGCAGTGCCTCACAGATATACAATGAGCAGTTCTTC.

This clonotype was observed a handful of times. The chain employs TRBV20-1 and TRBJ2-7; 9 bases are shared with TRBD2. CDR1 DFQATT and CDR2 SNEGSKA come from the germline V gene (reference sequence). The CDR3 loop spans 14 amino acids. With 6 bases clipped from V and 2 bases from J, the junction kept 8 bases outside the gene matches. The CDR3 sequence is CSAPQGLAPYEQYF. CDR3 DNA sequence: TGCAGTGCCCCTCAGGGACTAGCCCCCTACGAGCAGTACTTC.

This clonotype was counted between two and nine times. The gene calls are TRBV4-1 and TRBJ1-5; possible D gene TRBD1, 5 bases. The V end was cut by 0 bases, the J end by 3 bases, with 9 bases between. The length of the CDR3 is 15 residues. The germline V gene encodes CDR1 MGHRA and CDR2 YSYEKL. The CDR3 reads CASSQDLRDNQPQHF. In DNA, the CDR3 is TGCGCCAGCAGCCAAGATCTCAGGGACAATCAGCCCCAGCATTTT.

A remark on this clonotype: A read error may be the cause here, since a much bigger clone is one base away. J is TRBJ2-1 and V is TRBV29-1, with D hard to call. This CDR3 is built from 11 residues. The germline CDR1 and CDR2 sequences are SQVTM and ANQGSEA. Trimming took 2 bases from V and 3 from J, leaving 2 bases between them. CDR3 DNA: TGCAGCGTTGAACGCTACAATGAGCAGTTCTTC. This sequence encodes CSVERYNEQFF.

The CDR3 reads CSVVVGQGVSYEQYF. As DNA, the CDR3 is TGCAGCGTTGTGGTGGGACAGGGGGTAAGCTACGAGCAGTACTTC. The gene calls are TRBV29-1 and TRBJ2-7, with 11 bases aligning to TRBD1. Germline values: CDR1 SQVTM, CDR2 ANQGSEA. J lost 3 bases, V lost 4 bases, and 8 bases had no gene match. This CDR3 region has 15 residues.

V and J are TRBV10-3 and TRBJ2-1, with TRBD2 matching 7 bases. Unmatched junction bases numbered 9, after V lost 9 bases and J lost 4 bases. Germline V lookup: CDR1 ENHRY, CDR2 SYGVKD. CDR3 length: 14 residues. The CDR3 loop reads CAITGTTTYNEQFF. The CDR3 DNA sequence: TGTGCCATTACCGGGACTACGACTTACAATGAGCAGTTCTTC.

This sequence joins TRBV9 and TRBJ2-1, with 11 nucleotides matching TRBD2. This CDR3 has 15 amino acids. V shed 4 bases and J 5 bases; nucleotides not matched to a gene: 5. Germline CDR1 and CDR2: SGDLS and YYNGEE. The CDR3 DNA sequence: TGTGCCAGCAGCAAGGGACTAGCGGAGAACAATGAGCAGTTCTTC. This translates into CASSKGLAENNEQFF.

This rearrangement joins TRBV30 to TRBJ1-5, with D unresolved. Trimming stripped 1 base from V and 0 bases from J, with 10 bases between. The CDR3 totals 15 residues. Germline V gives CDR1 GTSNPN, CDR2 SVGIG (reference sequence). The CDR3 loop is CAWSGGPYSNQPQHF. CDR3 sequence (DNA): TGTGCCTGGAGTGGTGGACCGTATAGCAATCAGCCCCAGCATTTT.

This chain uses TRBV12-3 or TRBV12-4 with TRBJ2-1, with 9 bases aligning to TRBD2. The CDR3 spans 17 residues. V lost 5 bases to trimming and J lost 2 bases; unmatched junction nucleotides: 10. CDR3 sequence (DNA): TGTGCCAGCAGTCCTTTGGGCGGGAGGGAACCCTACAATGAGCAGTTCTTC. Translation: CASSPLGGREPYNEQFF.